These 32 T cell receptor beta chains were all obtained from the same sample, sequenced in a study of OX40 agonist ivuxolimab in advanced cancers. Data came from immunoSEQ multiplex PCR; TCRdb stores just in-frame clones and leaves some out. The data contain some 80,000 clones, around nine tenths of them singletons. The sample in question was CD4+ or CD8+ T cells sorted from blood, obtained in a trial of the OX40 agonist ivuxolimab. These receptors were collected from an adult with an advanced solid tumor such as melanoma, head and neck, liver or kidney cancer.

This rearrangement joins TRBV5-1 to TRBJ2-7; 9 nucleotides line up with TRBD1. CDR3 length: 14 residues. V dropped 3 bases and J dropped 3; count of bases not matched to a gene: 4. The germline gives CDR1 SGHRS, CDR2 YFSETQ. CDR3 bases: TGCGCCAGCAGCTCGACAGGGGGTAACTACGAGCAGTACTTC. Amino acid sequence: CASSSTGGNYEQYF.

The chain links TRBV5-1 to TRBJ2-5, with a tentative D call TRBD1 (5 bases). Trimming pared 0 bases from V and 1 base from J, leaving 10 bases between. CDR3 size: 15 residues. CDR1 and CDR2 (germline): SGHRS, YFSETQ. DNA for the CDR3: TGCGCCAGCAGCTTGGGGTGGCAGGGCCAAGAGACCCAGTACTTC. The encoded protein is CASSLGWQGQETQYF.

The genes are TRBV5-6 and TRBJ1-6, with 12 bases identical to TRBD1. The CDR3 spans 18 residues. V shed 1 base and J 3 bases; nucleotides not matched to a gene: 5. Germline CDR1 and CDR2: SGHDT and YYEEEE. CDR3 nucleotide sequence: TGTGCCAGCAGCTTGAAGGGACAGGGGGCTTACTATAATTCACCCCTCCACTTT. This gives the protein CASSLKGQGAYYNSPLHF.

V gene TRBV10-2 combines with J gene TRBJ1-5; D gene ambiguous. V lost 6 bases, J lost 7 bases, and 13 bases lay in between. Per germline, CDR1 WSHSY and CDR2 SAAADI. This CDR3 region has 13 residues. CDR3 nucleotide sequence: TGCGCCAGCAGGAGGAACGACGGACAGCCCCAGCATTTT. This translates into CASRRNDGQPQHF.

The chain links TRBV19 to TRBJ1-1, with D possibly matching TRBD1 (6 bases). Germline assignment: CDR1 LNHDA and CDR2 SQIVND (reference sequence). The ends were cut back, 5 bases at V and 5 bases at J, with 9 bases in the middle. This CDR3 has 12 residues. CDR3 coding DNA: TGTGCCAGTAGTGACAGGTGGACTGAAGCTTTCTTT. It is translated as CASSDRWTEAFF.

The chain recombines TRBV5-8 with TRBJ1-5; D unclear. Germline V gene lookup returns CDR1 SGHTS and CDR2 YDEGEE. This CDR3 contains 15 residues. V was trimmed by 2 bases and J by 3 bases, leaving 12 bases between them. The CDR3 DNA is TGTGCCAGCAGCTTCCAGTTGGCCGACAATCAGCCCCAGCATTTT. This sequence encodes CASSFQLADNQPQHF.

The chain recombines TRBV5-1 with TRBJ2-1; TRBD2 matches at 10 bases. The CDR3 sequence is 17 residues long. J was trimmed by 0 bases and V by 4 bases; bases with no gene match: 7. The germline V gene has CDR1 SGHRS and CDR2 YFSETQ. CDR3: CASSPIAGGPSYNEQFF. The CDR3 coding sequence is TGCGCCAGCAGCCCGATAGCGGGAGGCCCCTCCTACAATGAGCAGTTCTTC.

The chain joins TRBV7-2 to TRBJ1-1; D is unresolved. V was clipped by 6 bases and J by 5 bases, with 16 bases between them. From germline, CDR1 is SGHTA and CDR2 FQGNSA. This CDR3 has 14 residues. The CDR3 here is CASRSGPGGTEAFF. The CDR3 DNA reads as TGTGCCAGCAGATCGGGCCCGGGAGGAACTGAAGCTTTCTTT. The whole variable domain, remainder taken from reference TRBV7-2 and TRBJ1-1, is GAGVSQSPSNKVTEKGKDVELRCDPISGHTALYWYRQSLGQGLEFLIYFQGNSAPDKSGLPSDRFSAERTGGSVSTLTIQRTQQEDSAVYLCASRSGPGGTEAFFGQGTRLTVV.

This chain uses TRBV5-6 with TRBJ1-2; maybe TRBD1 (6 bases). Germline CDR1 SGHDT, CDR2 YYEEEE. This CDR3 contains 15 residues. The V gene lost 5 bases and the J gene lost 3 bases, with 17 bases spanning the gap. CDR3 bases: TGTGCCAGCAGATCTCGAGGGGGGGGGCACTATGGCTACACCTTC. Translated, it gives CASRSRGGGHYGYTF.

The chain carries TRBV7-9 and TRBJ2-3; 7 positions agree with TRBD2. V lost 6 bases and J lost 3; bases outside the gene matches: 12. Germline V gene sequence: CDR1 SEHNR, CDR2 FQNEAQ (reference sequence). This CDR3 contains 16 residues. The CDR3 DNA reads TGTGCCAGCAGGGGAAACCAGCGGGGCGGGACAGATACGCAGTATTTT. It specifies CASRGNQRGGTDTQYF. The full variable domain, rest sourced from reference TRBV7-9 and TRBJ2-3, is DTGVSQNPRHKITKRGQNVTFRCDPISEHNRLYWYRQTLGQGPEFLTYFQNEAQLEKSRLLSDRFSAERPKGSFSTLEIQRTEQGDSAMYLCASRGNQRGGTDTQYFGPGTRLTVL.

This sequence joins TRBV7-2 and TRBJ2-1; the D gene is possibly TRBD2 (5 bases). CDR1 SGHTA and CDR2 FQGNSA come from the germline V gene. CDR3 length: 15 residues. Trimming shortened V by 5 bases and J by 7 bases, and 18 bases separated the two germline ends. In DNA form, the CDR3 reads TGTGCCAGCAGCCCCGCTGTGAGGGTATGGAATGAGCAGTTCTTC. Amino acids: CASSPAVRVWNEQFF.

The chain couples TRBV29-1 to TRBJ2-1; weak D call: TRBD2 (6 bases). The V and J ends lost 5 bases and 3 bases respectively, with 14 bases between them. This CDR3 contains 14 residues. The V gene's germline CDR1 is SQVTM and CDR2 ANQGSEA. The CDR3 DNA reads as TGCAGCGTTAAAACGGGGGAAAACTACAATGAGCAGTTCTTC. Translating it yields CSVKTGENYNEQFF.

The gene calls are TRBV29-1 and TRBJ2-2, with 7 bases lining up with TRBD1. V was clipped by 5 bases and J by 0 bases; unmatched bases: 6. Germline values: CDR1 SQVTM, CDR2 ANQGSEA. CDR3 length: 15 amino acids. The CDR3 bases are TGCAGCGTTAGGGACAGTAACGCGAACACCGGGGAGCTGTTTTTT. Amino acids: CSVRDSNANTGELFF.

The genes are TRBV7-2 and TRBJ2-7; no definite D call. Germline CDR1 SGHTA, CDR2 FQGNSA. V was trimmed by 1 base and J by 3 bases, leaving 13 bases between them. CDR3 size: 15 residues. The CDR3 protein is CASSLGTDGDYEQYF. CDR3 nucleotide sequence: TGTGCCAGCAGCTTAGGAACGGATGGGGACTACGAGCAGTACTTC.

This chain connects TRBV5-1 to TRBJ2-7, with TRBD1 matching over 9 bases. The J segment lost 2 bases and the V segment lost 4 bases, leaving 4 bases of the junction unmatched. The CDR3 length is 14 residues. The germline V gene encodes CDR1 SGHRS and CDR2 YFSETQ. As DNA, the CDR3 is TGCGCCAGCAGCCCGACAGGGGGAACCTACGAGCAGTACTTC. Its protein product is CASSPTGGTYEQYF.

The chain joins TRBV5-1 to TRBJ1-1; 9 nucleotides match TRBD1. CDR1 and CDR2 (germline): SGHRS, YFSETQ. The CDR3 is 15 residues long. J lost 1 base, V lost 3 bases, and 4 bases had no gene match. Here the CDR3 reads CASSSTTGGNTEAFF. CDR3 coding DNA: TGCGCCAGCAGCTCCACGACAGGGGGGAACACTGAAGCTTTCTTT.

The J gene is TRBJ2-7, the V gene TRBV10-3; a possible D gene is TRBD2 (6 bases). CDR1 is ENHRY, CDR2 SYGVKD, per germline. This CDR3 is 12 amino acids long. The ends were cut back, 11 bases at V and 2 bases at J, with 13 bases in the middle. Written as DNA, the CDR3 is TGTGCCTCGGGGGAGATGACCTACGAGCAGTACTTC. Translated: CASGEMTYEQYF.

The rearrangement links TRBV18 to TRBJ1-5; maybe TRBD1 (6 bases). Germline V gives CDR1 KGHSH, CDR2 LQKENI. The CDR3 loop spans 14 amino acids. Trimming removed 3 bases from V and 2 bases from J, with 8 bases in between. The CDR3 DNA follows: TGTGCCAGCTCACCGGGGGCGGGCAATCAGCCCCAGCATTTT. Translated: CASSPGAGNQPQHF.

This clone was found once. The chain recombines TRBV19 with TRBJ2-7; 9 nucleotides match TRBD1. The CDR3 is made up of 16 amino acids. Germline V lookup: CDR1 LNHDA, CDR2 SQIVND (reference sequence). V gave up 4 bases and J gave up 2 bases; unmatched junction bases: 9. The CDR3 reads CASSTQDRGAPYEQYF. CDR3 nucleotides: TGTGCCAGTAGTACCCAGGACAGGGGTGCCCCCTACGAGCAGTACTTC.

V usage is TRBV5-1 and J usage is TRBJ2-7, with 7 bases fitting TRBD1. The CDR3 is made up of 17 amino acids. V shed 0 bases, J shed 2 bases, and the junction held 11 bases outside the gene matches. Germline CDR1 SGHRS, CDR2 YFSETQ. In DNA form, the CDR3 reads TGCGCCAGCAGCTTGGCCCCCGCCGGGACAGTTACCTACGAGCAGTACTTC. Its protein is CASSLAPAGTVTYEQYF.

V gene TRBV6-5 combines with J gene TRBJ2-7, with TRBD2 identical over 8 bases. Trimming cost V 5 bases and J 2 bases; bases outside gene matches: 8. Germline CDR1 reads MNHEY; CDR2 reads SVGAGI. This CDR3 contains 15 residues. The CDR3 nucleotides are TGTGCCAGCAGTCCGGGGGCCGGGGGGGCCTACGAGCAGTACTTC. Its translation is CASSPGAGGAYEQYF.

This chain connects TRBV6-1 to TRBJ2-3; TRBD2 matches at 7 bases. J lost 1 base, V lost 3 bases, and 4 bases had no gene match. Germline V gives CDR1 MNHNS, CDR2 SASEGT. The CDR3 loop spans 15 amino acids. The CDR3 protein is CASSEGGFRTDTQYF. In nucleotides, the CDR3 is TGTGCCAGCAGTGAGGGGGGGTTCCGCACAGATACGCAGTATTTT.

The chain carries TRBV6-5 and TRBJ1-2; 8 positions agree with TRBD1. CDR1 is MNHEY, CDR2 SVGAGI, per germline. CDR3 length equals 15 residues. V gave up 7 bases and J gave up 2 bases; unmatched junction bases: 9. CDR3 sequence (DNA): TGTGCCAGCACCAGAAGACAGGGGACCAACTATGGCTACACCTTC. This sequence encodes CASTRRQGTNYGYTF.

The chain carries TRBV6-1 and TRBJ2-5; TRBD2 matches at 12 bases. V lost 5 bases and J lost 4; bases outside the gene matches: 5. The CDR3 spans 15 residues. CDR1 is MNHNS, CDR2 SASEGT, per germline. The CDR3 loop is CASSLTSGGPETQYF. As DNA, the CDR3 is TGTGCCAGCAGTTTAACTAGCGGGGGGCCAGAGACCCAGTACTTC.

This clone was detected once. V gene TRBV28 combines with J gene TRBJ2-7; 9 nucleotides agree with TRBD2. Germline trimming cut 8 bases from V and 5 bases from J; bases unmatched to any gene: 7. This CDR3 comprises 13 residues. The V gene's germline CDR1 is MDHEN and CDR2 SYDVKM. As DNA, the CDR3 is TGTGCCAGCGACGAAGCGGGGGGCCACGAGCAGTACTTC. This gives the protein CASDEAGGHEQYF.

The rearrangement uses TRBV30 and TRBJ1-6, with D tentatively TRBD1 (6 bases). V was trimmed by 7 bases and J by 13 bases, leaving 23 bases between them. The V gene's germline CDR1 is GTSNPN and CDR2 SVGIG (reference sequence). This CDR3 contains 14 residues. The CDR3 DNA follows: TGTGCCTTCTCCGGGACCTCCAAGGGGGGTCCCCTCCACTTT. Residues: CAFSGTSKGGPLHF.

The chain is built from TRBV7-2 and TRBJ1-5; no reliable D call. Deletions cut 4 bases from V and 4 bases from J, with 8 bases between. Germline-derived CDR1 and CDR2 are SGHTA and FQGNSA. The CDR3 has 13 amino acids. The CDR3 DNA sequence: TGTGCCAGCAGCTCCCAGGTGAATCAGCCCCAGCATTTT. Protein sequence: CASSSQVNQPQHF.

The V call is TRBV29-1, the J call TRBJ2-5; D unresolved. The CDR3 has 14 residues. Germline-derived CDR1 and CDR2 are SQVTM and ANQGSEA. The germline V and J ends were trimmed by 3 bases and 1 base, with 12 bases remaining between them. CDR3 loop: CSVDGQWAQETQYF. DNA of the CDR3: TGCAGCGTTGACGGGCAGTGGGCCCAAGAGACCCAGTACTTC.

The chain combines TRBV11-3 with TRBJ2-1; 7 bases map to TRBD2. The CDR3 is 15 residues long. The junction had 4 bases not matched to a gene; V was cut back by 1 base and J by 4 bases. Germline CDR1 and CDR2: SGHNT and YENEEA. CDR3 bases: TGTGCCAGCAGCTTAGTTTCGGGAGGATACAATGAGCAGTTCTTC. It yields the protein CASSLVSGGYNEQFF. Using reference TRBV11-3 and TRBJ2-1 for the parts outside the CDR3, the full variable domain is EAGVVQSPRYKIIEKKQPVAFWCNPISGHNTLYWYLQNLGQGPELLIRYENEEAVDDSQLPKDRFSAERLKGVDSTLKIQPAELGDSAVYLCASSLVSGGYNEQFFGPGTRLTVL.

The J gene is TRBJ1-5, the V gene TRBV7-4; D unresolved. CDR1 and CDR2 from the germline V gene are SGHVT and SQSDAQ. The V end lost 1 base, the J end lost 2 bases, and 6 bases lay between the germline ends. The CDR3 consists of 14 residues. The CDR3, as DNA: TGTGCCAGCAGCTTAGTCGGGGGCAATCAGCCCCAGCATTTT. Translating it yields CASSLVGGNQPQHF.

The gene calls are TRBV30 and TRBJ1-5, with no clear D. Germline assignment: CDR1 GTSNPN and CDR2 SVGIG (reference sequence). The CDR3 totals 16 residues. The ends were cut back, 0 bases at V and 3 bases at J, with 15 bases in the middle. The chain's CDR3 is CAWSVPLGLNNQPQHF. DNA of the CDR3: TGTGCCTGGAGTGTACCTCTAGGGCTGAACAATCAGCCCCAGCATTTT.

The V gene is TRBV29-1, the J gene TRBJ2-1, with 9 bases matching TRBD2. Germline-derived CDR1 and CDR2 are SQVTM and ANQGSEA. The CDR3 has 17 residues. The V and J ends lost 5 bases and 1 base, in that order; junction bases with no gene match: 12. The CDR3 is CSVTGAGGVLSYNEQFF. In nucleotides, the CDR3 is TGCAGCGTTACGGGAGCGGGAGGTGTACTATCCTACAATGAGCAGTTCTTC.